This paragraph reports one TCR beta chain. No antigen is known for it. The sample holds no much larger clone one base away, and base qualities are not on file. The CDR3 regions of human TCRbeta chains were subjected to immunosequencing. Processing in the source paper ran as follows. Repertoire TCRs were matched against a reference library of SARS-CoV-2-specific TCRs generated with the MIRA antigen-specificity platform. Breadth was defined as the fraction of unique TCRs that were SARS-CoV-2-associated, and depth was defined as the fraction of total T cells that were SARS-CoV-2-associated. Using the MIRA data, every spike-specific TCR was mapped to the spike region that the TCR reacted to and assigned to either a CD4 or a CD8 class. Log10-transformed breadth and depth values were compared by one-way ANOVA with Sidak's multiple comparisons tests. TCRdb took over this immuneACCESS table, retaining in-frame rearrangements with V and J assigned. Such tables are incomplete; in checked studies, under half of the missing clones stem from an unresolved V gene, and the remainder is unexplained. Clone size and the V and J calls come from that table; the DNA yielded D and trimming. This sample is represented by roughly 100,000 clones; 85% to 90% of them were singletons. Of the sample, around 5.1% falls within the top ten clones.

The entry originates in a study of T cell responses to AZD1222 COVID-19 vaccine (dated by TCRdb to 2020 to 2022). Looking at the study overall: AZD1222 recipients given second doses at about 4 weeks or at about 12 weeks were pooled, since spike-specific TCR depth and breadth were not found to differ between the two schedules. TCR sequencing was performed for about 250 trial participants, of whom roughly 200 were given two doses of AZD1222 and 26 were given two doses of MenACWY control vaccine. Trial participants were enrolled into age subgroups of 18-55, 56-69 and 70-plus years, which contained approximately 150, 28 and 58 TCR-sequenced participants, respectively. Here is what the overall study found, with its caveats: Participants were mostly white British and included more females than males, and it was suggested by the authors that clonal diversity may have been underestimated. Reportedly, almost half of the unique spike-specific TCRs recognized epitopes lying outside the regions that are mutated in the B.1.351 and B.1.1.7 variants. After two AZD1222 doses, spike-specific TCR breadth and depth were significantly higher than at day 0 and than in MenACWY recipients. In the small 56-69-year group, the increase in depth fell short of significance, most likely because of low power. Conclusions about previously exposed vaccinees are limited because only five to seven AZD1222 recipients were SARS-CoV-2 seropositive at baseline. Because no day 14 peak-response samples were available, the repertoires could be characterized only after the peak T cell response. CD4 TCRs associated with the vaccine covered the entire spike protein, and the dominant responses were in regions 160-218 and 743-854.

From the cysteine through the phenylalanine, the CDR3 covers 12 amino acids. Only CDR3 DNA remains: 36 bases, in frame from the first base. A distance of 12 bases separates the germline ends of V and J, which lose 6 bases and 6 bases respectively. Read against the paper, the sample's time point label means: baseline before first vaccination. Vaccinee samples were obtained from the UK trials COV001 and COV002, which included a single-blind randomized controlled phase 2/3 trial of AZD1222 (ChAdOx1 nCoV-19) in healthy adults. For TCRbeta chain sequencing, PBMC samples from trial participants were taken at day 0 and at day 28 after the second dose.

The TCR sequence derives from an adult in good health. Recombination joined TRBV12-3 or TRBV12-4 with TRBJ2-7, and perhaps TRBD2 as D gene, on 6 matching bases. The sample in question was peripheral blood, obtained on day 0 of AZD1222 vaccination. The CDR3 loop reads CASRPRRAEQYF. The base sequence is TGTGCCAGCAGACCTCGGAGGGCCGAGCAGTACTTC.